This T cell receptor (beta chain) emerged from a study of cytomegalovirus exposure and HLA in healthy donors. As for the study in general: Approximately 200 million T cells yielded fewer than 120 million unique TCR beta sequences in earlier analysis. Study findings and constraints: TCR beta chain V- and J-gene trimming was linked, in a later analysis, to a missense variant in DCLRE1C.

Amplification used 60 Vbeta primers and 13 Jbeta primers. Sequencing used immunoSEQ multiplex PCR; TCRdb keeps in-frame clones, though not all of them. The sample lists some 110,000 clones; around 9.1% were seen once. CDR3 length equals 14 residues. V was clipped by 3 bases and J by 0 bases, with 8 bases between them. Germline lookup yields CDR1 MDHEN and CDR2 SYDVKM. In regard to this clone: Its antigen is undetermined.

The clonotype originates from a man aged 40-49 years in good health and CMV-seropositive. The V and J genes are TRBV28 and TRBJ2-5, with D perhaps matching TRBD2 (5 bases). The sequenced sample consisted of PBMCs. DNA of the CDR3: TGTGCCAGCAGTTTGCCCGGGAACCAAGAGACCCAGTACTTC. It is translated as CASSLPGNQETQYF.